The rows below give T cell receptor beta chains drawn from one sample of a study of CD8 T cells in Susac syndrome. TCRdb re-derived calls from the immunoSEQ multiplex PCR reads in MiXCR, one entry per CDR3 protein. The top ten hold less than 0.4% of the sample, which has tens of thousands of distinct CDR3 sequences, roughly 94% seen once. The sample comprised CD4+ T cells from PBMCs. These TCRs come from a human donor with Susac syndrome. CDR3s include the opening cysteine and the closing phenylalanine or tryptophan. A D gene is named only where the DNA matches it firmly. Some rows have no size entry. The others give once, few or many, or a class for an expanded clone.

TRBV12-3/TRBV12-4	few	TRBJ2-1	.	TGTGCCAGCGGAAGGGGGGACAATGAGCAGTTCTTC	CASGRGDNEQFF
TRBV6-1	.	TRBJ2-1	TRBD2	TGTGCCAGCAGTGACCCCGGGACTAGCGGGGGAACCTACAATGAGCAGTTCTTC	CASSDPGTSGGTYNEQFF
TRBV14	.	TRBJ1-6	.	TGTGCCAGCAGCCAAGTCCAGGAGAATTCACCCCTCCACTTT	CASSQVQENSPLHF
TRBV7-8	.	TRBJ2-5	TRBD1	TGTGCCAGCAGCTTAACCGGGACAGGGGGCCAAGAGACCCAGTACTTC	CASSLTGTGGQETQYF
TRBV12-3/TRBV12-4	.	TRBJ1-2	TRBD1	TGTGCCAGCAGTTTTCAGGGGGCCTATGGCTACACCTTC	CASSFQGAYGYTF
TRBV20-1	.	TRBJ2-5	TRBD1	TGCAGTGAAGCCGGACAGGGGAATTTGGAGACCCAGTACTTC	CSEAGQGNLETQYF
TRBV9	.	TRBJ2-1	.	TGTGCCAGCAGCGCAAGGGGTTACAATGAGCAGTTCTTC	CASSARGYNEQFF
TRBV28	.	TRBJ2-7	.	TGTGCCAGCAGGTCGGGACTGTTCTACGAGCAGTACTTC	CASRSGLFYEQYF
TRBV5-6	.	TRBJ2-6	TRBD1	TGTGCCAGCAGCTTGTTAGGTTGGACAGGGAGTTCTGGGGCCAACGTCCTGACTTTC	CASSLLGWTGSSGANVLTF
TRBV9	.	TRBJ1-1	.	TGTGCCAGCAGCGTTCTTCCGGGGGCCACCGAAGCTTTCTTT	CASSVLPGATEAFF
TRBV4-3	.	TRBJ1-1	.	TGCGCCAGCAGCCACATTCCCGGGCGGGAAGCTTTCTTT	CASSHIPGREAFF
TRBV29-1	.	TRBJ1-1	.	TGCAGCGTTGAAGGGAGGCTGAACACTGAAGCTTTCTTT	CSVEGRLNTEAFF
TRBV3-1	.	TRBJ2-2	.	TGTGCCAGCAGCCAGGGATCGGGCACCGGGGAGCTGTTTTTT	CASSQGSGTGELFF
TRBV3-1	.	TRBJ2-5	.	TGTGCCAGCAGCCAACTGTACCAAGAGACCCAGTACTTC	CASSQLYQETQYF
TRBV7-8	.	TRBJ2-1	TRBD2	TGTGCCAGCAGGATAGCGGGGGGGCAGCAGTTCTTC	CASRIAGGQQFF
TRBV27	.	TRBJ2-2	.	TGTGCCAGCGCACAGGGGAACACCGGGGAGCTGTTTTTT	CASAQGNTGELFF
TRBV14	.	TRBJ1-2	TRBD1	TGTGCCAGCAGCCGACAGGGCGGGTCGGGCTACACCTTC	CASSRQGGSGYTF
TRBV7-8	.	TRBJ2-5	.	TGTGCCAGCAGCTTAGCCAGAATGCAAGAGACCCAGTACTTC	CASSLARMQETQYF
TRBV20-1	once	TRBJ2-1	TRBD2	TGCAGTGCCGCCTCTCTAGCGGGGCTAAACAATGAGCAGTTCTTC	CSAASLAGLNNEQFF
TRBV11-2	.	TRBJ2-2	.	TGTGCCAGCCAAAAACCGGGGATCGGCACCGGGGAGCTGTTTTTT	CASQKPGIGTGELFF
TRBV30	.	TRBJ1-2	TRBD1	TGTGCCTGGAGTGTACGGAGGGGGCTTGGCTACACCTTC	CAWSVRRGLGYTF
TRBV4-1	.	TRBJ2-3	.	TGCGCCAGCAGCCAAGTAGGTGGAGCAGATACGCAGTATTTT	CASSQVGGADTQYF
TRBV5-1	.	TRBJ2-2	TRBD1	TGCGCCAGCAGACAGGGGCAGACCTGGACCGGGGAGCTGTTTTTT	CASRQGQTWTGELFF
TRBV12-5	.	TRBJ2-2	.	TGTGCTAGTGGTTCGAGGGGGGCGGACACCGGGGAGCTGTTTTTT	CASGSRGADTGELFF
TRBV13	.	TRBJ1-4	.	TGTGCCAGCAGCCGAATCTATGAAAAACTGTTTTTT	CASSRIYEKLFF
TRBV15	.	TRBJ1-5	.	TGTGCCACCAGCAGAGATAGGGGGGGTTTCAATCAGCCCCAGCATTTT	CATSRDRGGFNQPQHF
TRBV9	.	TRBJ1-1	.	TGTGCCAGCAGCGCCAGATCCCGACAGAACACTGAAGCTTTCTTT	CASSARSRQNTEAFF
TRBV6-5	.	TRBJ2-5	.	TGTGCCACCTACCAGGTGGTAGAAGAGACCCAGTACTTC	CATYQVVEETQYF
TRBV20-1	.	TRBJ1-4	.	TGCAGTGCTAGAGATCCCCGGGCCACTAATGAAAAACTGTTTTTT	CSARDPRATNEKLFF
TRBV9	once	TRBJ1-2	.	TGTGCCAGCAGCGTAGCTGCCGGGGTCGGCTACACCTTC	CASSVAAGVGYTF
TRBV12-5	.	TRBJ2-7	.	TGTGCTAGTGGTTCGGACGCTTCCTACGAGCAGTACTTC	CASGSDASYEQYF
TRBV20-1	.	TRBJ1-6	.	TGCAGTGCTATTAGGACAGACCTTAATTCACCCCTCCACTTT	CSAIRTDLNSPLHF
TRBV9	.	TRBJ2-3	TRBD1	TGTGCCAGCAGCGTAGAGACAGGGGTTAGAACAGATACGCAGTATTTT	CASSVETGVRTDTQYF
TRBV6-2/TRBV6-3	.	TRBJ2-7	.	TGTGCCAGCAGGAAGGGGACGCGAAGCTCCTACGAGCAGTACTTC	CASRKGTRSSYEQYF
TRBV4-1	.	TRBJ2-7	TRBD2	TGCGCCAGCAGCCAGCCCACCGGGGGGGCCTACGAGCAGTACTTC	CASSQPTGGAYEQYF
TRBV7-9	.	TRBJ1-4	TRBD1	TGTGCCAGCACCACAGGGGTGTCTAATGAAAAACTGTTTTTT	CASTTGVSNEKLFF
TRBV7-2	few	TRBJ2-3	TRBD2	TGTGCCAGCAGCCCCCCGACTAGCGGGTCAGCAGATACGCAGTATTTT	CASSPPTSGSADTQYF
TRBV11-2	.	TRBJ2-1	TRBD2	TGTGCCAGCAGCGGCCGGGGACTAGACTACAATGAGCAGTTCTTC	CASSGRGLDYNEQFF
TRBV29-1	.	TRBJ2-2	TRBD2	TGCAGCGCTAGCGGGGGCGGCACCGGGGAGCTGTTTTTT	CSASGGGTGELFF
TRBV12-3/TRBV12-4	.	TRBJ2-1	.	TGTGCCAGCAGTTTTCAGGGTAATGAGCAGTTCTTC	CASSFQGNEQFF
TRBV7-8	.	TRBJ1-2	TRBD1	TGTGCCAGCAGCCCCCCAGACAGGGACTATGGCTACACCTTC	CASSPPDRDYGYTF
TRBV6-5	.	TRBJ2-5	.	TGTGCCAGCAGGGACCTCCAAGAGACCCAGTACTTC	CASRDLQETQYF
TRBV12-3/TRBV12-4	.	TRBJ1-2	.	TGTGCCAGCACCTCGGACAGTGACTATGGCTACACCTTC	CASTSDSDYGYTF